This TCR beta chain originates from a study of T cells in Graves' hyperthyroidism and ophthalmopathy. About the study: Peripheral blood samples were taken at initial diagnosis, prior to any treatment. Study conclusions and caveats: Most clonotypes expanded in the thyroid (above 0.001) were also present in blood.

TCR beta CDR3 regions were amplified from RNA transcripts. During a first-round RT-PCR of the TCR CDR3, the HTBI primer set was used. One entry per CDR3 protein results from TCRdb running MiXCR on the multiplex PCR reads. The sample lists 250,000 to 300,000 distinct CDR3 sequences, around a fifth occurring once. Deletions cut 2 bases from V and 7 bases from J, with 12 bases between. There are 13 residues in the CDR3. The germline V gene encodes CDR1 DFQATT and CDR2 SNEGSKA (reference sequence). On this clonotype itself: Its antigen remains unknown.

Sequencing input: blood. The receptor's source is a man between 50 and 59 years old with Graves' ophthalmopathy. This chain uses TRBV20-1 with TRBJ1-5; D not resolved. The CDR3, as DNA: TGCAGTGCTAGATCCTCCAATCAGCAGCCCCAGCATTTT. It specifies CSARSSNQQPQHF.